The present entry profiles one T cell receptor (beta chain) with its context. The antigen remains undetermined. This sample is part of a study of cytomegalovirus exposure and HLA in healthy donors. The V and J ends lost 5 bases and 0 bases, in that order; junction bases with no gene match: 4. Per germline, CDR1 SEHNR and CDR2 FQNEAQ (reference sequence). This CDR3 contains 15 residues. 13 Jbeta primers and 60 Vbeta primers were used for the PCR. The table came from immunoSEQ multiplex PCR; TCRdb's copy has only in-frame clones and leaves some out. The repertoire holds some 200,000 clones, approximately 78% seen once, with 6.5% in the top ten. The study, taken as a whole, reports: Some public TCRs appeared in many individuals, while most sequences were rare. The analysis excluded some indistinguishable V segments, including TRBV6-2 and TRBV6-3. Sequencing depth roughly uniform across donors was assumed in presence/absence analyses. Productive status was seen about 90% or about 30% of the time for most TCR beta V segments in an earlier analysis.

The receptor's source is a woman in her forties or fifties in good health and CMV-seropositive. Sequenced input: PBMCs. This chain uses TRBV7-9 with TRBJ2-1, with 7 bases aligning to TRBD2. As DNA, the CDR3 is TGTGCCAGCAGCCTACGGGAGGCCTCCTACAATGAGCAGTTCTTC. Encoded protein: CASSLREASYNEQFF.